Listed below are T cell receptor beta chains from one sample, sequenced in a study of blood T cell repertoires in COVID-19. The data were produced by immunoSEQ multiplex PCR, yet TCRdb's version contains in-frame clones alone and is incomplete. The data show hundreds of thousands of clones, with more than 75% seen just once and approximately 1.6% held by the top ten. The specimen was peripheral blood. Receptors originate from a woman between 35 and 50 years old who had recovered from COVID-19. The conserved cysteine and the conserved F or W are not part of the CDR3 here. The D gene is left open where the match is weak.

TRBV3-1/TRBV3-2 | - | ASSQFGSSYEQY
TRBV7-9 | - | ASSLLRDEQY
TRBV5-1 | - | ASSSDSSGANVLT
TRBV5-1 | TRBD1 | ASSLAEGTGQTDTQY
TRBV27 | - | ASGYYGTEAF
TRBV13 | - | ASSPSFSFYEQY
TRBV7-8 | TRBD1 | ASSPMGSWTGANTIY
TRBV7-2 | - | ASSLQGYNEQY
TRBV12-5 | - | ASGQGWGDGELF
TRBV3-1/TRBV3-2 | TRBD1 | ASSPLPGQGGDGYT
TRBV27 | TRBD1 | ASSARGISYEQY
TRBV30 | - | AWQGPYEQY
TRBV14 | - | ASSHNRVRDEQY
TRBV5-1 | TRBD1 | ASSPGTAVGYGYT
TRBV27 | - | ASSVRTNTEAF
TRBV27 | TRBD1 | ASRGQGSGNTIY
TRBV30 | TRBD1 | AWSPIGQGFNQPQH
TRBV30 | - | AWSVMRGTEAF
TRBV6-4 | - | ASSEWPSNQPQH
TRBV4-1 | TRBD2 | ASSQDLWASGGFNEQF
TRBV24-1 | TRBD1 | ATSDSGQGKETQY
TRBV19 | TRBD1 | ASSTAGGLSHEQF
TRBV3-1/TRBV3-2 | - | ASSMGIAEGGNTIY
TRBV3-1/TRBV3-2 | - | ASSPGSGEQF
TRBV4-3 | - | ASSQDGQGKHSPLH
TRBV15 | TRBD1 | ATSANQGAEAF
TRBV19 | - | ASKRGDSYNEQF
TRBV7-3 | TRBD2 | ASSHSERDSTDTQY
TRBV10-2 | - | ASSDSAIVQRHGYT
TRBV5-4 | TRBD1 | ASSHGTGDTDTQY
TRBV2 | - | ASSVEIFGNTIY
TRBV2 | - | ASIHDGVGTEAF
TRBV5-8 | TRBD1 | ASSLIGTAYEKLF
TRBV2 | - | ASGGAGNTGELF
TRBV5-1 | TRBD1 | ASSLDPRQGPYEQY
TRBV27 | - | ASSFGRRDGELF
TRBV6-5 | - | ASSYGRAGVNYGYT
TRBV2 | TRBD1 | ASNPLGTGEDTQY
TRBV5-6 | - | ASSWAGSYNEQF
TRBV27 | - | ASSPRRGYGYT
TRBV4-3 | TRBD1 | ASSQDRTGHYGYT
TRBV7-2 | - | ASSLVASQETQY
TRBV24-1 | TRBD1 | ATSGPGQGGQRQPQH
TRBV18 | TRBD1 | ASSPLQGSSGNTIY
TRBV11-2 | - | ASSFRNRVQSPLH
TRBV7-8 | - | ASSPTTYEQY
TRBV27 | TRBD2 | ASSATTSGTTDTQY
TRBV5-1 | TRBD1 | ASSADRVGRTNEKLF
TRBV12-3/TRBV12-4 | - | ASRRQDYEQY
TRBV4-3 | - | ASSQERSGRAF
TRBV2 | - | ASCRYRLGNYGYT
TRBV14 | TRBD1 | ASTSGTGSKNNEQF
TRBV6-4 | - | ASSPHRGGALSYGYT
TRBV6-5 | TRBD1 | ASSPQGAGYGYT
TRBV4-3 | - | ASSQVFRRNTEAF
TRBV5-1 | TRBD1 | ASSAGQTIGWAF
TRBV5-6 | TRBD1 | ASSFRGRRYYGYT
TRBV30 | - | AWSYRSGGELF
TRBV5-1 | - | ASSSDGGLTDTQY